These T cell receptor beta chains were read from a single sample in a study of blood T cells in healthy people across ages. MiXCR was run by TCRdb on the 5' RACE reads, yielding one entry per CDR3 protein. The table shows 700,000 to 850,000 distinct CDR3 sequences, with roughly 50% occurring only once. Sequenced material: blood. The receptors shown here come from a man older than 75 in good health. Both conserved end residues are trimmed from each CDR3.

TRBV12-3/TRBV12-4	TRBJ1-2	ASSLVLGGTVNYGYT
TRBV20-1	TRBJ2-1	SGVPPLAGIHNEQF
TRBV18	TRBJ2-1	ASSPDRSSYNEQF
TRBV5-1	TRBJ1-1	ASILGTGNTEAF
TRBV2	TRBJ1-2	ASSAAGGTYGYT
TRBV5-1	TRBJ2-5	ASSSGTVETQY
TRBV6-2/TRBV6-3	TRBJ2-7	ASRSGGHSYEQY
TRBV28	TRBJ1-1	ASSLSGSIGETEAF
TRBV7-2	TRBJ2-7	ASSEDRDSSYEQY
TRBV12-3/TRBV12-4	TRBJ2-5	ASSLHGETQY
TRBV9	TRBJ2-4	ASSVAGGKNIQY
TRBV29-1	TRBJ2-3	SVVPRQGATDTQY
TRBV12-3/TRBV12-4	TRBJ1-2	ASSLKRGHGYT
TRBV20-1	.	SARDPGLAPYEQY